This T cell receptor (beta chain) came from a study of CXCR3-negative and CXCR3-positive naive CD8 T cells. Overall study: There were about 150 million TRB reads altogether, and each library had about 1.5 +/- 0.3 million of them.

The TRB libraries of cDNA were built by UMI-labeled 5' RACE. TCRdb re-called the 5' RACE reads and catalogs CDR3 proteins one per entry, DNA excluded. In total, the table holds approximately 39,000 distinct CDR3 sequences. CDR1 and CDR2 (germline): DFQATT, SNEGSKA (reference sequence). The CDR3 runs to 14 residues. The rearrangement joins TRBV20-1 to TRBJ2-7; there is no DNA to check the TCRdb D call of TRBD2. The sample taken for sequencing was memory CD8+ T cells from blood. The clonotype comes from a human donor in good health. Some clones in this sample may be carry-over from other donors' samples. The CDR3 loop is CSARWGTSGNEQYF.